This TCR beta chain was sequenced in a study of T-cell reconstitution after alpha-beta-depleted transplantation in children. General study results and limits: The main origin of T-cell counts and diversity one year after transplant was newly produced T cells. Several patients had high TCRbeta diversity at day 60; it came from surviving recipient T cells and thymic progenitors. Expanded clones from the graft, numbering several hundred, reportedly supplied alpha-beta T cells about two months after transplant.

Preparation of the TCRbeta library was carried out with unique molecular identifiers. In TCRdb, the PCR reads were re-called with MiXCR into one record per CDR3 protein. The data hold 300,000 or so distinct CDR3 sequences, with over 20% observed a single time. The CDR3 is made up of 16 amino acids. Trimming left V 1 base short and J 3 bases short, with 16 bases between. Germline CDR1 DFQATT, CDR2 SNEGSKA (reference sequence). As for this clonotype: The target antigen is unknown.

The gene calls are TRBV20-1 and TRBJ2-1, with D possibly matching TRBD2 (6 bases). The receptor was derived from a male patient between 5 and 17 years old who had a stem cell transplant for acute lymphoblastic leukemia, so the T cells may come from the graft donor. The sequenced sample was PBMCs, mostly from graft donor cells, obtained 180 days after TCRalphabeta/CD19-depleted stem cell transplant. CDR3 amino acids: CSARGGGDSLYNEQFF. The CDR3 DNA reads as TGCAGTGCTAGAGGGGGCGGGGACTCCCTCTACAATGAGCAGTTCTTC.